A single sample is the source of the 30 T cell receptor beta chains below, sequenced in a study of cytomegalovirus exposure and HLA in healthy donors. The PCR contained 60 Vbeta and 13 Jbeta primers. The protocol was immunoSEQ multiplex PCR, while the TCRdb copy is restricted to in-frame clones and leaves out a portion. The repertoire has 100,000 or so clones, 76% of them found once; the top ten carry less than 6%. The specimen sequenced was PBMCs. The source of these receptors is a man between 25 and 39 years old in good health and CMV-seropositive.

Comments on this clone: One junction end does not reproduce the germline sequence, and a read error may be involved. The CDR3 protein is CASSDLGTSGNIFW. Here the CDR3 DNA reads TGTGCCAGCAGTGATTTGGGGACTAGCGGGAATATTTTTTGG. The V call is TRBV2, the J call TRBJ2-3; 13 bases are shared with TRBD2. Germline V lookup: CDR1 SNHLY, CDR2 FYNNEI. The CDR3 consists of 14 residues. The full variable domain, in which reference TRBV2 and TRBJ2-3 provide the parts outside the CDR3, is EPEVTQTPSHQVTQMGQEVILRCVPISNHLYFYWYRQILGQKVEFLVSFYNNEISEKSEIFDDQFSVERPDGSNFTLKIRSTKLEDSAMYFCASSDLGTSGNIFWGPGTRLTVL.

The chain carries TRBV5-4 and TRBJ2-5, with 9 bases fitting TRBD1. There are 17 residues in the CDR3. Germline CDR1 and CDR2: SGHNT and YYREEE (reference sequence). The ends lost 0 bases at V and 4 bases at J; junction bases unmatched: 10. The CDR3 DNA reads TGTGCCAGCAGCTTGGCCAGGGACAGGGCTGAGGGAGAGACCCAGTACTTC. Its protein is CASSLARDRAEGETQYF. The whole variable domain, filled in from reference TRBV5-4 and TRBJ2-5, reads ETGVTQSPTHLIKTRGQQVTLRCSSQSGHNTVSWYQQALGQGPQFIFQYYREEENGRGNFPPRFSGLQFPNYSSELNVNALELDDSALYLCASSLARDRAEGETQYFGPGTRLLVL.

This clone was counted a few times. The chain carries TRBV27 and TRBJ1-2; D gene unclear. Germline assignment: CDR1 MNHEY and CDR2 SMNVEV (reference sequence). Trimming took off 5 bases at V and 5 bases at J, with 18 bases between the two ends. The CDR3 is made up of 15 amino acids. Written as DNA, the CDR3 is TGTGCCAGCAGTCCCTTACCCTTTAGGGAGTATGGCTACACCTTC. Its protein product is CASSPLPFREYGYTF.

The rearrangement joins TRBV19 to TRBJ1-3; D is ambiguous. CDR3 length equals 12 residues. Germline assignment: CDR1 LNHDA and CDR2 SQIVND (reference sequence). V was clipped by 7 bases and J by 0 bases, with 4 bases between them. The CDR3 bases are TGTGCCAGTACTCTCTCTGGAAACACCATATATTTT. Its translation is CASTLSGNTIYF.

This clone was counted only a few times. The CDR3 DNA is TGTGCCAGCAGTTACGGGCCAACCCGACATCAGCCCCAGCATTTT. This codes for CASSYGPTRHQPQHF. This chain joins TRBV6-6 and TRBJ1-5; D is unresolved. Germline V gene data show CDR1 as MNHNY and CDR2 as SVGAGI (reference sequence). With 2 bases removed from V and 5 bases from J, the gap between germline ends came to 13 bases. CDR3 length: 15 residues.

The chain is built from TRBV30 and TRBJ2-3, with TRBD1 identical over 7 bases. Germline CDR1 GTSNPN, CDR2 SVGIG (reference sequence). Trimming at V came to 2 bases and at J to 6 bases, leaving 8 bases not matched to a gene. This CDR3 contains 14 residues. CDR3 protein: CAWSWGQKKDTQYF. The CDR3 DNA is TGTGCCTGGAGTTGGGGACAGAAAAAGGATACGCAGTATTTT.

This chain connects TRBV5-1 to TRBJ1-2; no clear D. Germline-derived CDR1 and CDR2 are SGHRS and YFSETQ. CDR3 length equals 14 residues. V was trimmed by 0 bases and J by 6 bases, leaving 12 bases between them. CDR3 DNA sequence: TGCGCCAGCAGCTTGGGAGGATCGCAACATGGCTACACCTTC. It encodes CASSLGGSQHGYTF.

CDR3 bases: TGTGCCACCGGGACAGGGGGCTTAGAGACCCAGTACTTC. This sequence encodes CATGTGGLETQYF. This chain uses TRBV27 with TRBJ2-5; TRBD1 matches 12 bases. The J segment lost 4 bases and the V segment lost 10 bases, leaving 4 bases of the junction unmatched. There are 13 residues in the CDR3. Germline CDR1 and CDR2: MNHEY and SMNVEV (reference sequence).

This clone was seen a few times. This chain uses TRBV30 with TRBJ2-3; possible D gene TRBD1, 6 bases. CDR3 length: 14 residues. Per the germline V gene, CDR1 is GTSNPN and CDR2 is SVGIG (reference sequence). The V end lost 8 bases, the J end lost 0 bases, and 15 bases lay between the germline ends. The CDR3 sequence: CAGWRGGSTDTQYF. Written as DNA, the CDR3 is TGTGCCGGCTGGAGAGGGGGTAGCACAGATACGCAGTATTTT.

The V and J genes are TRBV5-1 and TRBJ2-1, with 10 bases matching TRBD2. This CDR3 comprises 15 residues. Germline-derived CDR1 and CDR2 are SGHRS and YFSETQ. Trimming took 4 bases from V and 0 from J; bases not matched to a gene: 1. DNA of the CDR3: TGCGCCAGCAGCCGGACTAGCGGCTCCTACAATGAGCAGTTCTTC. Translated, it gives CASSRTSGSYNEQFF.

This chain uses TRBV7-3 with TRBJ2-7; 8 bases agree with TRBD2. The CDR3 runs to 14 residues. Losses at the gene ends were 4 bases for V and 0 bases for J; bases not matched to a gene: 2. Looked up from germline, CDR1 is SGHTA and CDR2 is FQGTGA. CDR3 DNA: TGTGCCAGCAGCTCGAGCGGGAGCTCCTACGAGCAGTACTTC. Translation: CASSSSGSSYEQYF. Full variable domain (rest looked up from reference TRBV7-3 and TRBJ2-7): GAGVSQTPSNKVTEKGKYVELRCDPISGHTALYWYRQSLGQGPEFLIYFQGTGAADDSGLPNDRFFAVRPEGSVSTLKIQRTERGDSAVYLCASSSSGSSYEQYFGPGTRLTVT.

This chain joins TRBV4-2 and TRBJ2-7, with TRBD2 matching over 9 bases. V dropped 0 bases and J dropped 1; count of bases not matched to a gene: 1. The CDR3 extends over 15 amino acids. Germline CDR1 reads LGHNA; CDR2 reads YNFKEQ. The CDR3 DNA follows: TGTGCCAGCAGCCAAGATCTAGCGGGATCCTACGAGCAGTACTTC. This codes for CASSQDLAGSYEQYF.

The sample holds a few counts of this clone. Other DNA sequences in the same sample also yield this CDR3. The chain links TRBV18 to TRBJ1-5; D might be TRBD1 (5 bases). This CDR3 spans 16 amino acids. V gave up 2 bases and J gave up 1 base, with 12 bases separating them. In germline, CDR1 is KGHSH, CDR2 LQKENI. CDR3 sequence reads: CASSPVGRASNQPQHF. CDR3 bases: TGTGCCAGCTCACCAGTGGGGCGAGCAAGCAATCAGCCCCAGCATTTT. Drawing the rest from reference TRBV18 and TRBJ1-5, the complete variable domain is NAGVMQNPRHLVRRRGQEARLRCSPMKGHSHVYWYRQLPEEGLKFMVYLQKENIIDESGMPKERFSAEFPKEGPSILRIQQVVRGDSAAYFCASSPVGRASNQPQHFGDGTRLSIL.

The chain combines TRBV19 with TRBJ2-2; D is uncertain. The germline gives CDR1 LNHDA, CDR2 SQIVND (reference sequence). The CDR3 contains 11 residues. V gave up 7 bases and J gave up 7 bases, with 7 bases separating them. CDR3 nucleotides: TGTGCCAGTATCCGAGGCGGGGAGCTGTTTTTT. Translating gives CASIRGGELFF. The entire variable domain, with the rest obtained from reference TRBV19 and TRBJ2-2, is as follows: DGGITQSPKYLFRKEGQNVTLSCEQNLNHDAMYWYRQDPGQGLRLIYYSQIVNDFQKGDIAEGYSVSREKKESFPLTVTSAQKNPTAFYLCASIRGGELFFGEGSRLTVL.

The genes are TRBV30 and TRBJ2-5; TRBD2 matches at 8 bases. Gene TRBJ2-7 matches the end of the DNA better, so the J call may be wrong. Per the germline V gene, CDR1 is GTSNPN and CDR2 is SVGIG (reference sequence). The CDR3 is 15 residues long. CDR3 sequence: CAWRHNSGNFYEQYF. The CDR3 nucleotides read TGTGCCTGGAGACATAATAGCGGGAATTTCTACGAGCAGTACTTC.

J is TRBJ2-1 and V is TRBV18; D perhaps matches TRBD2 (7 bases). CDR1 and CDR2 (germline): KGHSH, LQKENI. The CDR3 spans 16 residues. V was shortened by 6 bases and J by 8 bases, with 23 bases between the two germline ends. The CDR3 DNA reads TGTGCCAGCTCGGAGAAGGGGGGGCCCCCTAGAGATGAGCAGTTCTTC. Encoded protein: CASSEKGGPPRDEQFF.

J is TRBJ2-3 and V is TRBV5-1; no clear D gene. CDR1 is SGHRS, CDR2 YFSETQ, per germline. The germline V and J ends were trimmed by 0 bases and 0 bases, with 5 bases remaining between them. The CDR3 consists of 14 residues. The CDR3 sequence is CASSLETSTDTQYF. DNA for the CDR3: TGCGCCAGCAGCTTGGAAACTAGCACAGATACGCAGTATTTT.

The J gene is TRBJ2-5, the V gene TRBV11-3, with a possible D match to TRBD2 (7 bases). Trimming removed 4 bases at V and 7 bases at J, with 19 bases between. CDR3 size: 15 residues. CDR1 and CDR2 (germline): SGHNT, YENEEA. CDR3 sequence reads: CASSWGGRAEGTQYF. The DNA for the CDR3 is TGTGCCAGCAGCTGGGGGGGGCGCGCGGAAGGGACCCAGTACTTC.

The chain carries TRBV29-1 and TRBJ1-1, with 7 bases lining up with TRBD1. V was pared by 3 bases and J by 1 base, with 11 bases of the junction left unmatched. The length of the CDR3 is 16 residues. CDR1 is SQVTM, CDR2 ANQGSEA, per germline. The CDR3: CSVDPDRAQRNTEAFF. CDR3 in DNA: TGCAGCGTTGACCCCGACAGGGCCCAAAGGAACACTGAAGCTTTCTTT.

This rearrangement joins TRBV5-1 to TRBJ1-2, with 7 bases identical to TRBD1. CDR1 and CDR2 (germline): SGHRS, YFSETQ. Trimming cost V 0 bases and J 8 bases; bases outside gene matches: 4. The CDR3 is made up of 13 amino acids. CDR3 DNA sequence: TGCGCCAGCAGCTTGGGACAGGGCTGGGGCTACACCTTC. Encoded protein: CASSLGQGWGYTF.

V usage is TRBV19 and J usage is TRBJ1-1; 10 bases are a match to TRBD1. Germline V gives CDR1 LNHDA, CDR2 SQIVND (reference sequence). CDR3 size: 15 residues. The junction had 13 bases not matched to a gene; V was cut back by 11 bases and J by 4 bases. CDR3 sequence: CAARGQGILGTEAFF. The CDR3 DNA reads TGTGCCGCCAGGGGACAGGGGATATTGGGCACTGAAGCTTTCTTT.

This chain links TRBV6-4 with TRBJ2-3, with TRBD2 identical over 8 bases. Germline V gene data show CDR1 as MRHNA and CDR2 as SNTAGT. The CDR3 covers 16 residues. V lost 4 bases to trimming and J lost 5 bases; unmatched junction nucleotides: 11. For the CDR3, the DNA is TGTGCCAGCAGTGGATCCGGGGGGGCCGGTGGAGATACGCAGTATTTT. The encoded protein is CASSGSGGAGGDTQYF.

Note on this clone: A read error may account for a junction end that differs from germline. CDR3: CASSHQGEDEQLF. The CDR3 nucleotides read TGTGCCAGCAGCCACCAGGGGGAAGATGAGCAGCTCTTC. The J gene is TRBJ2-1, the V gene TRBV16; 7 positions agree with TRBD1. Germline values: CDR1 KGHSY, CDR2 FQNENV. The CDR3 loop spans 13 amino acids.

The sample holds a few counts of this clone. V gene TRBV4-3 combines with J gene TRBJ2-7; 8 bases agree with TRBD1. The CDR3 is 15 amino acids. The V and J ends lost 1 base and 3 bases, in that order; junction bases with no gene match: 5. Germline V CDR1 and CDR2: LGHNA, YSLEER. CDR3 residues: CASSQAWTGRYEQYF. The CDR3 region has the DNA TGCGCCAGCAGCCAAGCCTGGACAGGGCGCTACGAGCAGTACTTC.

Of note for this clone: Relative to the germline gene, one junction end is altered; a read error may explain this. The rearrangement joins TRBV19 to TRBJ1-1; D gene ambiguous. Germline V gene sequence: CDR1 LNHDA, CDR2 SQIVND (reference sequence). This CDR3 is 12 amino acids long. This CDR3 reads CASSIDRQASSF. The CDR3, as DNA: TGTGCCAGTAGTATAGATCGGCAGGCGAGTAGCTTT.

This chain uses TRBV28 with TRBJ2-1; D is possibly TRBD2 (6 bases). The CDR3 covers 15 residues. Deletions cut 5 bases from V and 8 bases from J, with 19 bases between. Germline CDR1 is MDHEN and CDR2 is SYDVKM. CDR3 region: CASSPRENSADEQFF. The CDR3 DNA follows: TGTGCCAGCAGTCCCCGGGAGAATTCTGCGGATGAGCAGTTCTTC.

The chain recombines TRBV5-6 with TRBJ2-7; D may be TRBD2 (5 bases). The CDR3 has 16 residues. Deletions cut 0 bases from V and 5 bases from J, with 18 bases between. Germline values: CDR1 SGHDT, CDR2 YYEEEE. CDR3 in DNA: TGTGCCAGCAGCTTGGTAGTCGGGAATGGGGAGAACGAGCAGTACTTC. Its translation is CASSLVVGNGENEQYF.

The chain uses TRBV19 and TRBJ2-7; a possible D gene is TRBD1 (5 bases). Germline V CDR1 and CDR2: LNHDA, SQIVND (reference sequence). The CDR3 extends over 16 amino acids. V lost 5 bases, J lost 2 bases, and 19 bases lay in between. This CDR3 is CASSRSARAETYEQYF. In nucleotides, the CDR3 is TGTGCCAGTAGTCGATCCGCCAGGGCTGAGACCTACGAGCAGTACTTC. Filled out from reference TRBV19 and TRBJ2-7, the complete variable domain reads DGGITQSPKYLFRKEGQNVTLSCEQNLNHDAMYWYRQDPGQGLRLIYYSQIVNDFQKGDIAEGYSVSREKKESFPLTVTSAQKNPTAFYLCASSRSARAETYEQYFGPGTRLTVT.

The sample holds one count of this clone. V is TRBV9 and J is TRBJ1-5, with D maybe TRBD1 (5 bases). V lost 4 bases and J 5 bases, leaving 16 bases between the germline ends. The CDR3 runs 15 residues. The germline CDR1 and CDR2 sequences are SGDLS and YYNGEE. CDR3 region: CASSPRDKGDQPQHF. CDR3 bases: TGTGCCAGCAGCCCCCGAGACAAAGGGGATCAGCCCCAGCATTTT.

The gene calls are TRBV15 and TRBJ1-2, with 9 bases lining up with TRBD1. Germline V CDR1 and CDR2: LNHNV, YYDKDF (reference sequence). V gave up 1 base and J gave up 5 bases; unmatched junction bases: 5. This CDR3 contains 15 residues. The CDR3 here is CATSRGGTGTYGYTF. CDR3 nucleotide sequence: TGTGCCACCAGCAGAGGGGGGACAGGGACTTATGGCTACACCTTC.